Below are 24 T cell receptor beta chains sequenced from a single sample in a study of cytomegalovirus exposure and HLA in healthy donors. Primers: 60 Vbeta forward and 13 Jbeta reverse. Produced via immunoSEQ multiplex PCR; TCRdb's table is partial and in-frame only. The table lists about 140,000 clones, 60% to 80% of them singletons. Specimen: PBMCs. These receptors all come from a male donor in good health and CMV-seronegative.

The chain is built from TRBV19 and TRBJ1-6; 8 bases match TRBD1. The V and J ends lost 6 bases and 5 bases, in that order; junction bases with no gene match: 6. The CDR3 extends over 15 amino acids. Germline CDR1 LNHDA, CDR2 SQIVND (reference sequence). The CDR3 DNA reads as TGTGCCAGTAGACCGTTGACAGGGGATAATTCACCCCTCCACTTT. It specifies CASRPLTGDNSPLHF.

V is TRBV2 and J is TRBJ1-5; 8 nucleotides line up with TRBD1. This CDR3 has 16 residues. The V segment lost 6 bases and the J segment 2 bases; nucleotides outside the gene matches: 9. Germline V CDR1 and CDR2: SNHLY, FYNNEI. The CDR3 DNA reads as TGTGCCAGCAGAGTGAGACAGGGGAAGGGCAATCAGCCCCAGCATTTT. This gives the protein CASRVRQGKGNQPQHF.

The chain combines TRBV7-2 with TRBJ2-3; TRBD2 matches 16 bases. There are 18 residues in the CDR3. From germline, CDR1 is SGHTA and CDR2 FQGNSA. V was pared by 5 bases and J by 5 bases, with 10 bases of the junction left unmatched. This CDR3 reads CASSVLGGLAGGRDTQYF. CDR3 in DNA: TGTGCCAGCAGCGTCCTGGGGGGACTAGCGGGGGGGCGAGATACGCAGTATTTT.

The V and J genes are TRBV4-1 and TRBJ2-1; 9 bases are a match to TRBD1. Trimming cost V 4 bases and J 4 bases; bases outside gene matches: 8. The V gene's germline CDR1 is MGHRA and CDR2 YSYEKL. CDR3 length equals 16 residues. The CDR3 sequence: CASSPPQGAGYNEQFF. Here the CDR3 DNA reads TGCGCCAGCAGCCCTCCACAGGGGGCGGGGTACAATGAGCAGTTCTTC.

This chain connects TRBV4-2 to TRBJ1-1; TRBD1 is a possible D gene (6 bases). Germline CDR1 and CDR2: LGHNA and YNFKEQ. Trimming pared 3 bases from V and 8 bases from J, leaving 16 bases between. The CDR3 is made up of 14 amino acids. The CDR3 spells CASSHLNREFEAFF. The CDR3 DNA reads TGTGCCAGCAGCCATCTCAACAGGGAATTCGAAGCTTTCTTT.

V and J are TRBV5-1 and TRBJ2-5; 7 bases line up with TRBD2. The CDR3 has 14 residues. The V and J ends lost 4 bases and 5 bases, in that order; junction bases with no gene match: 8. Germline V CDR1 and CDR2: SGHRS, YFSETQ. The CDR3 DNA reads TGCGCCAGCAGCAGTGGGGAGGGGTCGGAGACCCAGTACTTC. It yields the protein CASSSGEGSETQYF.

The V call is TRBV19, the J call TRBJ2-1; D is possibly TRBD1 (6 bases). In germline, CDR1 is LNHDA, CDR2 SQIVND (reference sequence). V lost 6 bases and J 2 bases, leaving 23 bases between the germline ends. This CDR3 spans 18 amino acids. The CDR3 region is CASRLLGGTGNTYNEQFF. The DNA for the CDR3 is TGTGCCAGTAGGCTTCTTGGGGGCACAGGGAATACCTACAATGAGCAGTTCTTC.

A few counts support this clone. The CDR3: CASSQGQGLIYEQYF. In DNA form, the CDR3 reads TGCGCCAGCAGCCAAGGACAGGGGCTTATCTACGAGCAGTACTTC. The genes are TRBV4-1 and TRBJ2-7, with 8 bases lining up with TRBD1. The V gene's germline CDR1 is MGHRA and CDR2 YSYEKL. The V segment lost 1 base and the J segment 3 bases; nucleotides outside the gene matches: 5. This CDR3 has 15 amino acids.

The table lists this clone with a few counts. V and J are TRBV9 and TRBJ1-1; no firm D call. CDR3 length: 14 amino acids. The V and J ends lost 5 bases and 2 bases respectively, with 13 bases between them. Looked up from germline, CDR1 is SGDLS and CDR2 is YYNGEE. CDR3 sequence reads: CASREGTGNTEAFF. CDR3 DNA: TGTGCCAGCAGGGAGGGTACGGGAAACACTGAAGCTTTCTTT.

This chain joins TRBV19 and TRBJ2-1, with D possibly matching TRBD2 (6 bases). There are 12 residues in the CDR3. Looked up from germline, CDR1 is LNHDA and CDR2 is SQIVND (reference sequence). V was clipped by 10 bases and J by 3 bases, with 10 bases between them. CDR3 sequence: CATRTNYNEQFF. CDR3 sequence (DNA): TGTGCCACCCGGACTAACTACAATGAGCAGTTCTTC.

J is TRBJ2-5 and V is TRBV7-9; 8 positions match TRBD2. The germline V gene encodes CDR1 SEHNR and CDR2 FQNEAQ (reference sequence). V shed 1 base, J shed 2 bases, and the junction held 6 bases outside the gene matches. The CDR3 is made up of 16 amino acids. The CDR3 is CASSLVVVAGQETQYF. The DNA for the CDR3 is TGTGCCAGCAGCTTAGTAGTAGTAGCGGGGCAAGAGACCCAGTACTTC.

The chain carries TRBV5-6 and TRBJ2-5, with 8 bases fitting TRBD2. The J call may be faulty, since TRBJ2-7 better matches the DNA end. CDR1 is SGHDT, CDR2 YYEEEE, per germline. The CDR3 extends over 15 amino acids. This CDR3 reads CASSEGAGVWYEQYF. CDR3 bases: TGTGCCAGCAGCGAGGGAGCGGGAGTTTGGTACGAGCAGTACTTC.

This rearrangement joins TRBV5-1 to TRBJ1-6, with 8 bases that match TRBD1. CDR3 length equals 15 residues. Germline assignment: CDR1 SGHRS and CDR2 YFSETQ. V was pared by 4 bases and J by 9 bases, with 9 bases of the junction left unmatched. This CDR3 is CASSPQGQGASPLHF. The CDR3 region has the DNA TGCGCCAGCAGCCCCCAAGGACAGGGAGCTTCACCCCTCCACTTT.

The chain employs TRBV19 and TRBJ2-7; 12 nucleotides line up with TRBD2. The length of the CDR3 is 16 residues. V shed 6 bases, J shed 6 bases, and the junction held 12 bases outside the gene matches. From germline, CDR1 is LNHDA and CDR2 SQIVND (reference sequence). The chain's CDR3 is CASSAWGLAGFGEQYF. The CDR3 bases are TGTGCCAGTAGCGCCTGGGGACTAGCGGGTTTTGGCGAGCAGTACTTC.

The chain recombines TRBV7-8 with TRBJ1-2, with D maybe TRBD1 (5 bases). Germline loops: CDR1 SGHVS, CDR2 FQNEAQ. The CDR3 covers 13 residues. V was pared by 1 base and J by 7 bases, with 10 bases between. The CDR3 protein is CASSLGGEGGYTF. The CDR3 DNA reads TGTGCCAGCAGCTTAGGGGGGGAGGGTGGCTACACCTTC.

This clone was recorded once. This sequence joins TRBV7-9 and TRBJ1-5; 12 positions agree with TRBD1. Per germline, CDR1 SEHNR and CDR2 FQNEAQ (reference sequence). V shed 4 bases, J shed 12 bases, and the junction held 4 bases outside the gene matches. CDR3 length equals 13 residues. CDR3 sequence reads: CASSSGQGAYQHF. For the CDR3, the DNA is TGTGCCAGCAGCTCGGGACAGGGGGCCTACCAGCATTTT.

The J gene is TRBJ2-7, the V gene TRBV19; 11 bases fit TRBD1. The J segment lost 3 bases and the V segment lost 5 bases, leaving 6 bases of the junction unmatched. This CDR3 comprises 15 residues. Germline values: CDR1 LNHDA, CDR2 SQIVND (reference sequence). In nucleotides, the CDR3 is TGTGCCAGTAGTCCCGGGACAGGGGGAGACTACGAGCAGTACTTC. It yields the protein CASSPGTGGDYEQYF.

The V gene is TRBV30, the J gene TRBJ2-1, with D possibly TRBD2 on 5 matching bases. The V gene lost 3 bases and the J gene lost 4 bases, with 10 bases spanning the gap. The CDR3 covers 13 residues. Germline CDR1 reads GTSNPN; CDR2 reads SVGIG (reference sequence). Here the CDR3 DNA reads TGTGCCTGGAGCCCCGGGGATTACAATGAGCAGTTCTTC. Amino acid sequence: CAWSPGDYNEQFF.

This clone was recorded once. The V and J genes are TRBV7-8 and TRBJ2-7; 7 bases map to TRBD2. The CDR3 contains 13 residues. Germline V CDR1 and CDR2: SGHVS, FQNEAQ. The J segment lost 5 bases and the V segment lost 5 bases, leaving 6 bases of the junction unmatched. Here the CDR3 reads CASSASGNHEQYF. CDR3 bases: TGTGCCAGCAGCGCGAGCGGGAACCACGAGCAGTACTTC.

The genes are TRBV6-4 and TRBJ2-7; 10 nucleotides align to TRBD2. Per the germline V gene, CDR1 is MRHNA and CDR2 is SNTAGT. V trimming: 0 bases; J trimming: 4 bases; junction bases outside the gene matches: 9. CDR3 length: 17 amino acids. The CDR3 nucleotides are TGTGCCAGCAGTGACTCGAAGCTAGCGGGAGTCGGGTACGAGCAGTACTTC. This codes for CASSDSKLAGVGYEQYF.

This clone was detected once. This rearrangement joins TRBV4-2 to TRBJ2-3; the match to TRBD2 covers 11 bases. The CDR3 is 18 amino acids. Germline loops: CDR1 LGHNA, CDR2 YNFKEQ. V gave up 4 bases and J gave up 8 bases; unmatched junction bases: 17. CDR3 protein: CASSLTQDIAGGRGTQYF. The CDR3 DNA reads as TGTGCCAGCAGCCTTACCCAAGATATAGCGGGGGGGCGAGGTACGCAGTATTTT.

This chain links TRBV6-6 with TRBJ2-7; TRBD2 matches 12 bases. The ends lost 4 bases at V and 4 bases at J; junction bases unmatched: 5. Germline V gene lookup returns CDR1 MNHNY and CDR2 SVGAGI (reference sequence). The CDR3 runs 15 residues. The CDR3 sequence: CASSSGTSGSYEQYF. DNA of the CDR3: TGTGCCAGCAGTTCTGGGACTAGCGGGTCTTACGAGCAGTACTTC.

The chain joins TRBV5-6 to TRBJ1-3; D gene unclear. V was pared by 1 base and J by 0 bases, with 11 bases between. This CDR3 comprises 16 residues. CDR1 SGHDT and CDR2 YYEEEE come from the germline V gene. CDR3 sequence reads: CASSLYRSYSGNTIYF. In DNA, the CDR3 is TGTGCCAGCAGCTTGTATCGGTCCTACTCTGGAAACACCATATATTTT.

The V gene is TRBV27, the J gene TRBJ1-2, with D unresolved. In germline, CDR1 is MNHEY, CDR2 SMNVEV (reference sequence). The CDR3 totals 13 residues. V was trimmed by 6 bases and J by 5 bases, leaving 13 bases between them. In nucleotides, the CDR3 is TGTGCCAGCAGCGGACTCCCCGGGTATGGCTACACCTTC. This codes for CASSGLPGYGYTF.